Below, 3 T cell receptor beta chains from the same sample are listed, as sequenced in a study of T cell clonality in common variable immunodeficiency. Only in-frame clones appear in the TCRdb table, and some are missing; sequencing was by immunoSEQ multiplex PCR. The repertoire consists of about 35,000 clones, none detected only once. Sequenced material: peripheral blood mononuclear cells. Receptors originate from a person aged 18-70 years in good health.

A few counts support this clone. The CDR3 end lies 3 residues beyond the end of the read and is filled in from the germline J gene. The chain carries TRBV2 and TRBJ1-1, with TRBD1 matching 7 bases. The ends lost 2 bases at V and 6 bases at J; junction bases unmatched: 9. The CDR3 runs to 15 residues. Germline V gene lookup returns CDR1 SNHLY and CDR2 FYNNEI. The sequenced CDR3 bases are TGTGCCAGCAGTGAAAGGGGGCCGGCGATATCTGAA. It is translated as CASSERGPAISE. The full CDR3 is CASSERGPAISEAFF.

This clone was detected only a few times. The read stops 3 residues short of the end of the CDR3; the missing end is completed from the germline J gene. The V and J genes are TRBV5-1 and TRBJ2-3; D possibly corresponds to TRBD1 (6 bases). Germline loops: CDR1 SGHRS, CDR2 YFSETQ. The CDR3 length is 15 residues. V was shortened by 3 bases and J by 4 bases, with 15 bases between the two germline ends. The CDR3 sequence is CASSSAWTEADTQYF. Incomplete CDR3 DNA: TGCGCCAGCAGCTCCGCCTGGACAGAAGCAGATACG.

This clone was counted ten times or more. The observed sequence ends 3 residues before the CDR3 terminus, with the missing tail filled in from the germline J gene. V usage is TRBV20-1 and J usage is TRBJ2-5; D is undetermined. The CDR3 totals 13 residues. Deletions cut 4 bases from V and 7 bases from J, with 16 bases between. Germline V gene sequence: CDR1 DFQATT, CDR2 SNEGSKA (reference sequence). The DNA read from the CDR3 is TGCAGTGCTAAGATCCCTATTTCGCGGACC. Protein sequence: CSAKIPISRT. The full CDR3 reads CSAKIPISRTQYF.